What follows are 23 T cell receptor beta chains derived from one specimen sequenced in a study of blood T cell repertoires in COVID-19. The method was immunoSEQ multiplex PCR; TCRdb's version includes in-frame clones alone and lacks a portion of them. The repertoire consists of over 250,000 clones, with just under 90% occurring once and the leading ten covering under 2.5%. Material for sequencing was PBMCs or T cells enriched from blood (not recorded which). The receptor set was obtained from a woman between 55 and 75 years old who had recovered from COVID-19.

V and J are TRBV27 and TRBJ1-2; perhaps TRBD1 as D (5 bases). V lost 6 bases to trimming and J lost 6 bases, with 11 bases between them. Germline CDR1 is MNHEY and CDR2 is SMNVEV (reference sequence). The CDR3 is 12 residues long. The CDR3: CASRWGVDGYTF. In DNA form, the CDR3 reads TGTGCCAGCAGGTGGGGGGTTGATGGCTACACCTTC.

A single count supports this clone. CDR3 amino acids: CASSPRQGALGGELFF. CDR3 bases: TGTGCCAGCAGCCCACGACAGGGGGCGTTGGGCGGGGAGCTGTTTTTT. The chain recombines TRBV7-2 with TRBJ2-2; 10 bases match TRBD1. Germline trimming cut 5 bases from V and 7 bases from J; bases unmatched to any gene: 10. CDR3 length equals 16 residues. CDR1 SGHTA and CDR2 FQGNSA come from the germline V gene.

The V gene is TRBV19, the J gene TRBJ1-2; TRBD1 agrees at 8 bases. CDR3 length equals 14 residues. The V and J ends lost 4 bases and 6 bases, in that order; junction bases with no gene match: 7. CDR1 and CDR2 from the germline V gene are LNHDA and SQIVND (reference sequence). The DNA of the CDR3 is TGTGCCAGTAGTACCCAATCGACAGGGGATGGCTACACCTTC. Its translation: CASSTQSTGDGYTF.

This chain connects TRBV2 to TRBJ2-3; the match to TRBD1 covers 7 bases. The germline V gene encodes CDR1 SNHLY and CDR2 FYNNEI. The CDR3 is 15 residues long. V was clipped by 7 bases and J by 6 bases; unmatched bases: 13. In DNA, the CDR3 is TGTGCCAGCAATTCGGGACAGCACCCTTGGGATACGCAGTATTTT. Protein sequence: CASNSGQHPWDTQYF.

The V call is TRBV27, the J call TRBJ1-2; the D is unclear. This CDR3 has 15 amino acids. V lost 5 bases to trimming and J lost 4 bases, with 17 bases between them. Germline CDR1 reads MNHEY; CDR2 reads SMNVEV (reference sequence). The CDR3 region has the DNA TGTGCCAGCAGTACCTTGGGAGGTGGTCGCTATGGCTACACCTTC. Its protein product is CASSTLGGGRYGYTF.

V and J are TRBV28 and TRBJ1-3; weak D call: TRBD1 (5 bases). The V gene lost 3 bases and the J gene lost 2 bases, with 11 bases spanning the gap. The CDR3 sequence is 15 residues long. Germline lookup yields CDR1 MDHEN and CDR2 SYDVKM. The CDR3, as DNA: TGTGCCAGCAGTTTGGGGGGGTTGGCTGGAAACACCATATATTTT. This gives the protein CASSLGGLAGNTIYF.

The chain employs TRBV3-1 (or the pseudogene TRBV3-2) and TRBJ2-7; weak D call: TRBD2 (5 bases). The CDR3 is 14 residues long. The germline V gene has CDR1 LGHDT and CDR2 YNNKEL (reference sequence). V lost 2 bases to trimming and J lost 2 bases, with 10 bases between them. CDR3 loop: CASSQFGVPYEQYF. DNA for the CDR3: TGTGCCAGCAGCCAATTCGGGGTTCCCTACGAGCAGTACTTC.

This clone was picked up a small number of times. The chain links TRBV5-4 to TRBJ2-5; 8 nucleotides match TRBD1. Trimming cost V 0 bases and J 6 bases; bases outside gene matches: 10. The CDR3 has 16 amino acids. The germline gives CDR1 SGHNT, CDR2 YYREEE (reference sequence). The CDR3 loop is CASSLANPGGVKTQYF. Written as DNA, the CDR3 is TGTGCCAGCAGCTTGGCCAACCCAGGGGGCGTGAAGACCCAGTACTTC.

The chain employs TRBV5-6 and TRBJ2-3; 10 bases fit TRBD2. In germline, CDR1 is SGHDT, CDR2 YYEEEE. V lost 4 bases and J lost 6; bases outside the gene matches: 8. There are 15 residues in the CDR3. This chain's CDR3 is CASSPATSGADTQYF. The CDR3 DNA reads as TGTGCCAGCAGCCCAGCCACTAGCGGGGCCGATACGCAGTATTTT.

The rearrangement joins TRBV28 to TRBJ2-7, with a weak D call TRBD2 (5 bases). The V end lost 6 bases, the J end lost 2 bases, and 8 bases lay between the germline ends. The germline V gene encodes CDR1 MDHEN and CDR2 SYDVKM. This CDR3 region has 12 residues. CDR3 residues: CASSRGAYEQYF. CDR3 bases: TGTGCCAGCAGCCGGGGAGCCTACGAGCAGTACTTC.

The chain recombines TRBV24-1 with TRBJ2-1, with D tentatively TRBD2 (6 bases). Trimming removed 2 bases at V and 0 bases at J, with 19 bases between. This CDR3 region has 19 residues. The V gene's germline CDR1 is KGHDR and CDR2 SFDVKD. The CDR3 DNA reads TGTGCCACCAGTGATTCAAGGACTCGGGCGGGGAGCTCCTACAATGAGCAGTTCTTC. Protein product: CATSDSRTRAGSSYNEQFF.

The V call is TRBV18, the J call TRBJ1-4; D may be TRBD1 (5 bases). Deletions cut 2 bases from V and 8 bases from J, with 12 bases between. This CDR3 has 14 amino acids. Germline V gives CDR1 KGHSH, CDR2 LQKENI. CDR3 DNA sequence: TGTGCCAGCTCACCAGGCGGGGGAACGGAAAAACTGTTTTTT. Amino acid sequence: CASSPGGGTEKLFF.

V usage is TRBV2 and J usage is TRBJ2-1, with 7 bases fitting TRBD2. CDR3 length: 13 amino acids. Germline CDR1 and CDR2: SNHLY and FYNNEI. Trimming at V came to 6 bases and at J to 7 bases, leaving 6 bases not matched to a gene. In DNA form, the CDR3 reads TGTGCCAGCAGCATCGGACTAGAGAATGAGCAGTTCTTC. This sequence encodes CASSIGLENEQFF. Filled out from reference TRBV2 and TRBJ2-1, the complete variable domain reads EPEVTQTPSHQVTQMGQEVILRCVPISNHLYFYWYRQILGQKVEFLVSFYNNEISEKSEIFDDQFSVERPDGSNFTLKIRSTKLEDSAMYFCASSIGLENEQFFGPGTRLTVL.

V usage is TRBV2 and J usage is TRBJ2-1, with TRBD2 matching over 11 bases. CDR1 and CDR2 (germline): SNHLY, FYNNEI. The CDR3 sequence is 15 residues long. The V and J ends lost 5 bases and 4 bases, in that order; junction bases with no gene match: 4. The DNA for the CDR3 is TGTGCCAGCAGTTACACTAGCGGGAGATACAATGAGCAGTTCTTC. Its protein product is CASSYTSGRYNEQFF. Looking up the rest from reference TRBV2 and TRBJ2-1 gives the full variable domain: EPEVTQTPSHQVTQMGQEVILRCVPISNHLYFYWYRQILGQKVEFLVSFYNNEISEKSEIFDDQFSVERPDGSNFTLKIRSTKLEDSAMYFCASSYTSGRYNEQFFGPGTRLTVL.

V usage is TRBV5-1 and J usage is TRBJ2-7, with D possibly TRBD2 on 5 matching bases. CDR1 SGHRS and CDR2 YFSETQ come from the germline V gene. The CDR3 is 14 amino acids. Trimming left V 1 base short and J 4 bases short, with 12 bases between. Here the CDR3 DNA reads TGCGCCAGCAGCTTGTTCCAAGAGGGATACGAGCAGTACTTC. Translating gives CASSLFQEGYEQYF.

For the CDR3, the DNA is TGCAGTGCTCGATCGGATGAGCAGTTCTTC. Its protein product is CSARSDEQFF. The rearrangement links TRBV20-1 to TRBJ2-1; D ambiguous. V was pared by 5 bases and J by 8 bases, with 7 bases between. This CDR3 is 10 amino acids long. CDR1 is DFQATT and CDR2 is SNEGSKA in the germline V gene (reference sequence).

This chain connects TRBV4-1 to TRBJ2-1; TRBD2 matches 10 bases. J lost 7 bases, V lost 4 bases, and 7 bases had no gene match. In germline, CDR1 is MGHRA, CDR2 YSYEKL. This CDR3 comprises 15 residues. DNA of the CDR3: TGCGCCAGCAGCCTAGAGCGGGGGGGCCCGAATGAGCAGTTCTTC. Protein sequence: CASSLERGGPNEQFF.

The chain links TRBV3-1 (or the pseudogene TRBV3-2) to TRBJ1-5; tentatively, D is TRBD1 (5 bases). Trimming took 0 bases from V and 6 from J, leaving 12 bases between them. Germline V gene data show CDR1 as LGHDT and CDR2 as YNNKEL (reference sequence). The CDR3 sequence is 15 residues long. CDR3 DNA: TGTGCCAGCAGCCAAGACGCAGGGTATGGTCAGCCCCAGCATTTT. This codes for CASSQDAGYGQPQHF.

This chain links TRBV5-1 with TRBJ2-1; 8 nucleotides align to TRBD2. There are 13 residues in the CDR3. J was trimmed by 10 bases and V by 6 bases; bases with no gene match: 9. Per the germline V gene, CDR1 is SGHRS and CDR2 is YFSETQ. The CDR3 DNA sequence: TGCGCCAGCATAGGGAGCGGGAGAGAGGAGCAGTTCTTC. It yields the protein CASIGSGREEQFF. Supplemented by reference TRBV5-1 and TRBJ2-1, the full variable domain reads KAGVTQTPRYLIKTRGQQVTLSCSPISGHRSVSWYQQTPGQGLQFLFEYFSETQRNKGNFPGRFSGRQFSNSRSEMNVSTLELGDSALYLCASIGSGREEQFFGPGTRLTVL.

J is TRBJ1-4 and V is TRBV5-1, with TRBD1 identical over 9 bases. The length of the CDR3 is 13 residues. Germline values: CDR1 SGHRS, CDR2 YFSETQ. V was pared by 4 bases and J by 5 bases, with 0 bases of the junction left unmatched. Here the CDR3 reads CASSGQGNEKLFF. The CDR3 DNA is TGCGCCAGCAGCGGACAGGGGAATGAAAAACTGTTTTTT.

The J gene is TRBJ2-2, the V gene TRBV7-2, with D unresolved. CDR1 and CDR2 (germline): SGHTA, FQGNSA. V lost 3 bases and J 2 bases, leaving 13 bases between the germline ends. The CDR3 length is 16 residues. CDR3: CASSLSVSRNTGELFF. CDR3 sequence (DNA): TGTGCCAGCAGCTTGAGCGTTTCCAGAAACACCGGGGAGCTGTTTTTT.

The rearrangement joins TRBV28 to TRBJ1-2; possible D gene TRBD1, 6 bases. Germline CDR1 is MDHEN and CDR2 is SYDVKM. Trimming took 5 bases from V and 8 from J, leaving 15 bases between them. The CDR3 length is 13 residues. CDR3 amino acids: CASSLDKGEGYTF. CDR3 nucleotide sequence: TGTGCCAGCAGTCTAGATAAGGGGGAGGGCTACACCTTC.

This clone was recorded only once. The chain combines TRBV14 with TRBJ2-6; D is ambiguous. V dropped 5 bases and J dropped 0 bases, with 5 bases sitting between them. The CDR3 totals 14 residues. CDR1 is SGHDN and CDR2 is FVKESK in the germline V gene. The DNA of the CDR3 is TGTGCCAGCAGCTCAAACTCTGGGGCCAACGTCCTGACTTTC. It encodes CASSSNSGANVLTF.